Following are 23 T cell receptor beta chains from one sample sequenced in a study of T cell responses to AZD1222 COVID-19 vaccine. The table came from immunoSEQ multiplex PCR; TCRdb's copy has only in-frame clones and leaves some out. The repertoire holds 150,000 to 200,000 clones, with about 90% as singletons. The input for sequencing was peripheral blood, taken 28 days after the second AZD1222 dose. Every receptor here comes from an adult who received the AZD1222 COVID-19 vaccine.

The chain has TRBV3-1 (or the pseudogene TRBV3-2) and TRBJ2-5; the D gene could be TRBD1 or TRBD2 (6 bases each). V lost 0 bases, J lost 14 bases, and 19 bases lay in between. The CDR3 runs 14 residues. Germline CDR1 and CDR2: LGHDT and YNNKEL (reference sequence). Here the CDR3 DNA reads TGTGCCAGCAGCCAAGAAGAGGGGGGCGCCCCAAGATACTTC. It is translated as CASSQEEGGAPRYF.

For the CDR3, the DNA is TGTGCCAGCAGCCAAGAGGGCACCTACGAGCAGTACTTC. Protein: CASSQEGTYEQYF. The V and J genes are TRBV3-1 (or the pseudogene TRBV3-2) and TRBJ2-7; D remains ambiguous. This CDR3 is 13 amino acids long. The V and J ends lost 0 bases and 2 bases respectively, with 5 bases between them. Germline CDR1 is LGHDT and CDR2 is YNNKEL (reference sequence).

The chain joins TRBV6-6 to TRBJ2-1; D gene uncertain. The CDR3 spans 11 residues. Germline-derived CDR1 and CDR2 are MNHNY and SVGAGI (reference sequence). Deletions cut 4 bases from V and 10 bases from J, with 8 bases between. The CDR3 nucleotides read TGTGCCAGCAGTTCCCCCCGGGAGCAGTTCTTC. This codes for CASSSPREQFF.

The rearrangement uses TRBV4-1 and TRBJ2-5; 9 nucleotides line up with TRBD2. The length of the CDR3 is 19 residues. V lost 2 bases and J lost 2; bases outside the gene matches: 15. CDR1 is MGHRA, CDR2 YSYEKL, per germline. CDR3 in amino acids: CASSQNWGGGAARQETQYF. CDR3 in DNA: TGCGCCAGCAGCCAAAATTGGGGCGGGGGGGCAGCAAGACAAGAGACCCAGTACTTC.

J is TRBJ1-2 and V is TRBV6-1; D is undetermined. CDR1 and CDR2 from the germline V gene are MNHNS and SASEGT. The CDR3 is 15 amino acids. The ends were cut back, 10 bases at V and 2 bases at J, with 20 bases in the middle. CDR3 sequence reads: CATDSHFGSNYGYTF. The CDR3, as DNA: TGTGCCACAGACTCTCACTTTGGTTCCAACTATGGCTACACCTTC.

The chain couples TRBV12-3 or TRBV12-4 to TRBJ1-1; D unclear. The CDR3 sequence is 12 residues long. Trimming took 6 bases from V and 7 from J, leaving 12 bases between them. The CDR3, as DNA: TGTGCCAGCAGCCCCTCTGGTTTTGAAGCTTTCTTT. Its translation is CASSPSGFEAFF.

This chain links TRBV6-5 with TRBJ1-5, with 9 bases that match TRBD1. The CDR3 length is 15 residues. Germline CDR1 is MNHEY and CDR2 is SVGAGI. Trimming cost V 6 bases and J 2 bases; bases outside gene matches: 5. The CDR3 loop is CASRTGGAGNQPQHF. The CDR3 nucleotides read TGTGCCAGCAGAACAGGGGGCGCAGGCAATCAGCCCCAGCATTTT.

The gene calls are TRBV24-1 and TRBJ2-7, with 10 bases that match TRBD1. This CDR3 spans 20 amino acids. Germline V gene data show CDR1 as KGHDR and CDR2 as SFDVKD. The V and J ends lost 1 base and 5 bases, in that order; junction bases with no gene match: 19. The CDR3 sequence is CATSDLARGVRDRGAHEQYF. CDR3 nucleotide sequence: TGTGCCACCAGTGATTTAGCTCGGGGTGTGCGGGACAGGGGTGCCCACGAGCAGTACTTC.

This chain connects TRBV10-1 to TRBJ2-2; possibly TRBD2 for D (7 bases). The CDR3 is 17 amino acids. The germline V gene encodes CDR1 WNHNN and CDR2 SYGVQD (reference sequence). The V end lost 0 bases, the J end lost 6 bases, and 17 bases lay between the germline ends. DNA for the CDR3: TGCGCCAGCAGTGAGTCCGGGGGGCGAGATTGGTCCGGGGAGCTGTTTTTT. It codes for CASSESGGRDWSGELFF.

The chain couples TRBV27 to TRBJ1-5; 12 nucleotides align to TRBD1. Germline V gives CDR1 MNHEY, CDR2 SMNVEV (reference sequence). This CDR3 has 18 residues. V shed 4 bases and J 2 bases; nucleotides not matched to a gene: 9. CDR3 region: CASSSSPGTGGGNQPQHF. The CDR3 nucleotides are TGTGCCAGCAGTTCCTCTCCCGGGACAGGGGGCGGCAATCAGCCCCAGCATTTT.

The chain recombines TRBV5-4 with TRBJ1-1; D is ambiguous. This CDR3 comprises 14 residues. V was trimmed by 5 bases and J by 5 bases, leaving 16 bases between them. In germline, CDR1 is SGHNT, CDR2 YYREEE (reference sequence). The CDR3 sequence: CASRRQASGTEAFF. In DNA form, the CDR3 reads TGTGCCAGCAGGCGGCAGGCCAGCGGGACTGAAGCTTTCTTT. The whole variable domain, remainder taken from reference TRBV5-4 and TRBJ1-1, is ETGVTQSPTHLIKTRGQQVTLRCSSQSGHNTVSWYQQALGQGPQFIFQYYREEENGRGNFPPRFSGLQFPNYSSELNVNALELDDSALYLCASRRQASGTEAFFGQGTRLTVV.

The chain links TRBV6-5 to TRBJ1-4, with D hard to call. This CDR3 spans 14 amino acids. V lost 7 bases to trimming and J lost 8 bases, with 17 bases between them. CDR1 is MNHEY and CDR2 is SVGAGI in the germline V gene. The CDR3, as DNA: TGTGCCAGCATGGGTGGCGGGGTGAAGGAAAAACTGTTTTTT. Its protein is CASMGGGVKEKLFF.

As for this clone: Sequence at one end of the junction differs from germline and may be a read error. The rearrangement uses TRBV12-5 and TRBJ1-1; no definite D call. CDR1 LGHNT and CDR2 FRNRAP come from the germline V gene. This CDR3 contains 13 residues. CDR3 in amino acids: CASGLASYTEAFF. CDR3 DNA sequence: TGTGCTAGTGGTTTGGCCTCTTACACGGAAGCTTTCTTT.

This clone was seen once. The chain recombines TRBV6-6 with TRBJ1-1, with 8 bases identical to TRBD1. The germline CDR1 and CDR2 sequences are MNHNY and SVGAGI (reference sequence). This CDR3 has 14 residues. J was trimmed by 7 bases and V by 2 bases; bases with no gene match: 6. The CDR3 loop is CASSYIIQGDEAFF. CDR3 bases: TGTGCCAGCAGTTACATTATACAGGGGGATGAAGCTTTCTTT.

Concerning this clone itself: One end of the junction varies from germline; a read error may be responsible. The CDR3 reads CASSLEQGSYSEQFF. The CDR3 bases are TGCGCCAGCAGCTTGGAACAGGGCTCCTACAGTGAGCAGTTCTTC. The genes are TRBV5-1 and TRBJ2-1, with a possible D match to TRBD1 (6 bases). Germline-derived CDR1 and CDR2 are SGHRS and YFSETQ. The length of the CDR3 is 15 residues.

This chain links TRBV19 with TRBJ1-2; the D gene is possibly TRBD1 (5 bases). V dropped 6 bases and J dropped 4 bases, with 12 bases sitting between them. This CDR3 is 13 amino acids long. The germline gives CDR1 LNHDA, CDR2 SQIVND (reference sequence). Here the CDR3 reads CASRATGFYGYTF. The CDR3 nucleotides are TGTGCCAGTAGAGCCACAGGATTCTATGGCTACACCTTC.

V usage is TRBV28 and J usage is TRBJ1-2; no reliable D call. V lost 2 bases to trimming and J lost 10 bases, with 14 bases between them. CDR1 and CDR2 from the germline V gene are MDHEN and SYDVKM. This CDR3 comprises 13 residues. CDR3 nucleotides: TGTGCCAGCAGTTTAAAAGGAACGTTTACCTACACCTTC. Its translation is CASSLKGTFTYTF.

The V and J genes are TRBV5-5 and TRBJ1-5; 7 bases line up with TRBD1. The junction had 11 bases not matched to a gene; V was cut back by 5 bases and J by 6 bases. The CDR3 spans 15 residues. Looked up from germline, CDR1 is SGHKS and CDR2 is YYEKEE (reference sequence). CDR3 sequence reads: CASSPRQGSSQPQHF. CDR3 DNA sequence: TGTGCCAGCAGTCCTCGACAGGGATCGAGTCAGCCCCAGCATTTT.

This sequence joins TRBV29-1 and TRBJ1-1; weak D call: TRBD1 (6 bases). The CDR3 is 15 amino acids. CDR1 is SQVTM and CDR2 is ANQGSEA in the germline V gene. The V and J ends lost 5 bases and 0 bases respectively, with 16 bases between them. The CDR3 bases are TGCAGCGTTTCCCAGGGGTGGGGCATGAACACTGAAGCTTTCTTT. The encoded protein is CSVSQGWGMNTEAFF.

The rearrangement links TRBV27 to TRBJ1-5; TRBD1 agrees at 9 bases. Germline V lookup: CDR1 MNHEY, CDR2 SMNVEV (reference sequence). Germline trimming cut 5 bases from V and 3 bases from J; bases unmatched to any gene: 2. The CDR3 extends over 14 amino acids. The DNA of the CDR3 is TGTGCCAGCAGTACAGGGGGCTTCAATCAGCCCCAGCATTTT. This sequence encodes CASSTGGFNQPQHF.

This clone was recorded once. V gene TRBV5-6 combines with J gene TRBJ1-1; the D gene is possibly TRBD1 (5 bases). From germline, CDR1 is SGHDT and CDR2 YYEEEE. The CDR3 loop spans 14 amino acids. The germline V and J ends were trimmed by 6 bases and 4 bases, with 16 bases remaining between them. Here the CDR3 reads CASTGGFQGTEAFF. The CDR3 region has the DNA TGTGCCAGCACCGGCGGTTTCCAGGGCACTGAAGCTTTCTTT.

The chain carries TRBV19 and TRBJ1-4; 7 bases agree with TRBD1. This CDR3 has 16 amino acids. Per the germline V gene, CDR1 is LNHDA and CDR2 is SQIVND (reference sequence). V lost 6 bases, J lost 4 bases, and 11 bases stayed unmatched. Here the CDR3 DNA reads TGTGCCAGTAGCTTCCTTCCGGGACAGCGTAATGAAAAACTGTTTTTT. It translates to CASSFLPGQRNEKLFF. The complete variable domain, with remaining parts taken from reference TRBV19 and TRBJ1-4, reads DGGITQSPKYLFRKEGQNVTLSCEQNLNHDAMYWYRQDPGQGLRLIYYSQIVNDFQKGDIAEGYSVSREKKESFPLTVTSAQKNPTAFYLCASSFLPGQRNEKLFFGSGTQLSVL.

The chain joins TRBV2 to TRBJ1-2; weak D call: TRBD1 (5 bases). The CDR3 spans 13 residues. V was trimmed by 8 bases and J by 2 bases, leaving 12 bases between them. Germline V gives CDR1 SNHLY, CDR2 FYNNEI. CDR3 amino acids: CASLPGQNYGYTF. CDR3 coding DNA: TGTGCCAGCTTGCCAGGGCAGAACTATGGCTACACCTTC.